A single sample gave rise to the 32 T cell receptor beta chains below, sequenced in a study of T cells in Graves' hyperthyroidism and ophthalmopathy. Amplified TCR beta CDR3 regions derived from RNA transcripts. HTBI primers were the set used in a first-round RT-PCR of the TCR CDR3. TCRdb redid the calling of the multiplex PCR reads with MiXCR, one entry per CDR3 protein. The table records fewer than 350,000 distinct CDR3 sequences, around a sixth of them present only once. The sample was blood. The receptors here all came from a woman in her forties with Graves' ophthalmopathy.

This clonotype has only a few counts. One end of the junction varies from germline; a read error may be responsible. V and J are TRBV13 and TRBJ1-5, with a possible D match to TRBD1 (5 bases). This CDR3 is 20 amino acids long. CDR1 and CDR2 from the germline V gene are PRHDT and FYEKMQ (reference sequence). This CDR3 is CASSRGSGPQDFNSNQPQHF. CDR3 nucleotide sequence: TGTGCTAGCAGCCGAGGCTCGGGCCCACAGGATTTCAATAGCAATCAGCCCCAGCATTTT.

This clonotype appeared many times. This chain links TRBV10-3 with TRBJ1-2; D not resolved. The V end was cut by 7 bases, the J end by 2 bases, with 5 bases between. The CDR3 is made up of 11 amino acids. Germline CDR1 reads ENHRY; CDR2 reads SYGVKD. The CDR3 here is CAITDNYGYTF. In DNA form, the CDR3 reads TGTGCCATCACGGACAACTATGGCTACACCTTC.

This clonotype was counted at least ten times. The CDR3 here is CAWSVGTDYEQYF. CDR3 in DNA: TGTGCCTGGAGCGTAGGGACGGACTACGAGCAGTACTTC. The chain uses TRBV30 and TRBJ2-7, with D possibly called TRBD1 or TRBD2 (5 bases each). The CDR3 is 13 amino acids. The V gene's germline CDR1 is GTSNPN and CDR2 SVGIG (reference sequence). V was trimmed by 3 bases and J by 3 bases, leaving 12 bases between them. Supplemented by reference TRBV30 and TRBJ2-7, the full variable domain reads SQTIHQWPATLVQPVGSPLSLECTVEGTSNPNLYWYRQAAGRGLQLLFYSVGIGQISSEVPQNLSASRPQDRQFILSSKKLLLSDSGFYLCAWSVGTDYEQYFGPGTRLTVT.

As to this clonotype: A much larger clone sits a single nucleotide away, making a read error possible. The chain carries TRBV25-1 and TRBJ1-1; D perhaps matches TRBD1 (5 bases). The V end lost 9 bases, the J end lost 4 bases, and 15 bases lay between the germline ends. Germline CDR1 is MGHDK and CDR2 is SYGVNS. The CDR3 totals 13 residues. The CDR3 loop is CARRLGGGTEAFF. DNA of the CDR3: TGTGCCAGAAGGCTTGGGGGGGGCACTGAAGCTTTCTTT.

With regard to this clonotype: The junction differs from germline at one of its ends, possibly a read error. The chain has TRBV5-1 and TRBJ2-7; D tentatively reads TRBD1 or TRBD2 (5 bases each). From germline, CDR1 is SGHRS and CDR2 YFSETQ. The CDR3 consists of 15 residues. In DNA form, the CDR3 reads TGCGCCAGCAGCTTGGCCGCAGGGAGTAATCTCGAGCAGTCCTTC. It codes for CASSLAAGSNLEQSF.

This clonotype was picked up a small number of times. The V call is TRBV4-2, the J call TRBJ2-5, with 13 positions matching TRBD2. CDR1 is LGHNA, CDR2 YNFKEQ, per germline. The CDR3 has 15 amino acids. With 3 bases clipped from V and 9 bases from J, the junction kept 7 bases outside the gene matches. This chain's CDR3 is CASSQDNTSGRAQYF. As DNA, the CDR3 is TGTGCCAGCAGCCAGGATAATACTAGCGGGAGGGCCCAGTACTTC.

This clonotype was observed many times. The chain carries TRBV28 and TRBJ2-3, with TRBD1 matching over 7 bases. CDR3 length: 16 residues. The trim removed 3 bases at V and 5 bases at J, leaving 11 bases unmatched. CDR1 is MDHEN and CDR2 is SYDVKM in the germline V gene. CDR3 DNA sequence: TGTGCCAGCAGTTTCGGACAGGCCTTGTCCAAAGATACGCAGTATTTT. Residues: CASSFGQALSKDTQYF.

This clonotype occurred many times. The J gene is TRBJ1-2, the V gene TRBV10-3, with a weak D call TRBD1 (5 bases). This CDR3 contains 14 residues. V was trimmed by 8 bases and J by 6 bases, leaving 19 bases between them. Germline values: CDR1 ENHRY, CDR2 SYGVKD. The CDR3 nucleotides are TGTGCCATCTACGAGGTCGGTCTGGGGGATGGCTACACCTTC. Its protein is CAIYEVGLGDGYTF.

This clonotype was seen ten or more times. This chain uses TRBV30 with TRBJ1-2; 12 bases are a match to TRBD1. The CDR3 runs 16 residues. Germline CDR1 GTSNPN, CDR2 SVGIG (reference sequence). V lost 4 bases and J lost 4; bases outside the gene matches: 10. The CDR3: CAWNLGTGGMGYGYTF. CDR3 DNA sequence: TGTGCCTGGAACCTGGGGACAGGGGGCATGGGCTATGGCTACACCTTC.

This clonotype was recorded many times. The chain employs TRBV6-1 and TRBJ1-1; D is ambiguous. This CDR3 is built from 11 residues. V dropped 7 bases and J dropped 8 bases, with 11 bases sitting between them. CDR1 and CDR2 from the germline V gene are MNHNS and SASEGT. CDR3 protein: CASTSVVEAFF. CDR3 in DNA: TGTGCCAGCACCTCGGTCGTAGAAGCTTTCTTT.

This clonotype has at least ten counts. The chain combines TRBV12-3 or TRBV12-4 with TRBJ1-2, with 7 nucleotides matching TRBD1. V shed 8 bases and J 5 bases; nucleotides not matched to a gene: 5. This CDR3 comprises 12 residues. The CDR3 loop is CASGLRGYGYTF. The CDR3 DNA sequence: TGTGCCAGCGGACTCAGGGGGTATGGCTACACCTTC.

Many counts were recorded for this clonotype. The V gene is TRBV9, the J gene TRBJ2-2, with TRBD2 as a possible D gene (5 bases). The CDR3 has 17 residues. With 0 bases removed from V and 5 bases from J, the gap between germline ends came to 17 bases. CDR1 is SGDLS, CDR2 YYNGEE, per germline. DNA of the CDR3: TGTGCCAGCAGCGTAGATAGCATCGGGGTAGGGACCGGGGAGCTGTTTTTT. Residues: CASSVDSIGVGTGELFF. The full variable domain, in which reference TRBV9 and TRBJ2-2 provide the parts outside the CDR3, is DSGVTQTPKHLITATGQRVTLRCSPRSGDLSVYWYQQSLDQGLQFLIQYYNGEERAKGNILERFSAQQFPDLHSELNLSSLELGDSALYFCASSVDSIGVGTGELFFGEGSRLTVL.

There are many counts of this clonotype. The V call is TRBV11-2, the J call TRBJ2-4, with 9 positions matching TRBD1. CDR1 SGHAT and CDR2 FQNNGV come from the germline V gene. V shed 5 bases and J 0 bases; nucleotides not matched to a gene: 5. The CDR3 is 16 residues long. The CDR3 loop is CASSTTGGRAKNIQYF. The CDR3 coding sequence is TGTGCCAGCAGCACTACAGGGGGCAGAGCCAAAAACATTCAGTACTTC.

This clonotype showed up many times. The J gene is TRBJ1-2, the V gene TRBV6-1, with D hard to call. The CDR3 is 14 residues long. Trimming removed 1 base from V and 4 bases from J, with 10 bases in between. The V gene's germline CDR1 is MNHNS and CDR2 SASEGT. CDR3 in amino acids: CASSEGTDLYGYTF. DNA of the CDR3: TGTGCCAGCAGTGAAGGGACGGATCTCTATGGCTACACCTTC.

This clonotype was counted ten times or more. The V and J genes are TRBV5-1 and TRBJ2-7, with TRBD2 as a possible D gene (6 bases). The CDR3 covers 14 residues. The germline CDR1 and CDR2 sequences are SGHRS and YFSETQ. Trimming pared 0 bases from V and 1 base from J, leaving 8 bases between. The CDR3 region is CASSLEAGSYEQYF. CDR3 nucleotides: TGCGCCAGCAGCTTGGAGGCGGGGTCCTACGAGCAGTACTTC.

At least ten counts were recorded for this clonotype. The DNA of the CDR3 is TGTGCCAGCACCCACTCTGGAAACACCATATATTTT. It specifies CASTHSGNTIYF. The gene calls are TRBV14 and TRBJ1-3; unclear D gene. Per the germline V gene, CDR1 is SGHDN and CDR2 is FVKESK. Trimming cost V 7 bases and J 0 bases, with 4 bases left between them. The CDR3 covers 12 residues.

This clonotype has a count of ten or more. V and J are TRBV28 and TRBJ2-7; 9 bases map to TRBD1. V gave up 5 bases and J gave up 3 bases; unmatched junction bases: 5. The CDR3 is 14 amino acids. Germline loops: CDR1 MDHEN, CDR2 SYDVKM. The CDR3 nucleotides read TGTGCCAGCAGTACCGGGACAGGGCGCTACGAGCAGTACTTC. Protein sequence: CASSTGTGRYEQYF.

There are many counts of this clonotype. The chain has TRBV11-2 and TRBJ2-7; 13 positions match TRBD2. Germline trimming cut 0 bases from V and 2 bases from J; bases unmatched to any gene: 7. The CDR3 consists of 18 residues. Germline V gives CDR1 SGHAT, CDR2 FQNNGV. CDR3 amino acids: CASSLDRLAGGLTYEQYF. Written as DNA, the CDR3 is TGTGCCAGCAGCTTAGATAGACTAGCGGGAGGCCTTACCTACGAGCAGTACTTC.

This clonotype was counted many times. CDR3: CSARGVSFSEAFF. DNA of the CDR3: TGCAGTGCTAGAGGCGTCAGCTTCTCTGAAGCTTTCTTT. The chain uses TRBV20-1 and TRBJ1-1; D is ambiguous. Trimming removed 1 base at V and 6 bases at J, with 12 bases between. Germline values: CDR1 DFQATT, CDR2 SNEGSKA (reference sequence). The CDR3 contains 13 residues.

This clonotype was recorded many times. The rearrangement links TRBV6-2 or TRBV6-3 to TRBJ2-4, with D maybe TRBD2 (5 bases). The germline gives CDR1 MNHEY, CDR2 SVGEGT. V dropped 6 bases and J dropped 7 bases, with 16 bases sitting between them. This CDR3 has 14 amino acids. CDR3 DNA: TGTGCCAGCAGCCTATCGAGAAGCGGCAACATTCAGTACTTC. Encoded protein: CASSLSRSGNIQYF.

Ten or more counts support this clonotype. CDR3 coding DNA: TGTGCCAGCAGCAACCGGGACAGGGGCCAAGAGACCCAGTACTTC. This translates into CASSNRDRGQETQYF. The chain is built from TRBV3-1 and TRBJ2-5, with TRBD1 matching 10 bases. The germline CDR1 and CDR2 sequences are LGHDT and YNNKEL (reference sequence). The CDR3 is 15 amino acids. V was pared by 5 bases and J by 1 base, with 4 bases of the junction left unmatched.

This clonotype was picked up many times. The chain links TRBV5-6 to TRBJ1-2; the D is unclear. The CDR3 is 11 residues long. From germline, CDR1 is SGHDT and CDR2 YYEEEE. V was cut by 3 bases and J by 7 bases, with 7 bases left in between. The CDR3 coding sequence is TGTGCCAGCAGCTCCTATGGTGGCTACACCTTC. Amino acid sequence: CASSSYGGYTF. Together with reference TRBV5-6 and TRBJ1-2, the CDR3 gives the full variable domain: DAGVTQSPTHLIKTRGQQVTLRCSPKSGHDTVSWYQQALGQGPQFIFQYYEEEERQRGNFPDRFSGHQFPNYSSELNVNALLLGDSALYLCASSSYGGYTFGSGTRLTVV.

This sequence joins TRBV15 and TRBJ2-7; D gene unclear. The CDR3 spans 15 residues. Germline-derived CDR1 and CDR2 are LNHNV and YYDKDF (reference sequence). Trimming removed 0 bases from V and 4 bases from J, with 13 bases in between. The CDR3 sequence: CATSREASPIYEQYF. Here the CDR3 DNA reads TGTGCCACCAGCAGAGAGGCCTCCCCCATATACGAGCAGTACTTC.

In its sample, this clonotype was seen many times. This chain connects TRBV20-1 to TRBJ1-3; possibly TRBD1 for D (5 bases). The CDR3 sequence is 17 residues long. Germline V gene lookup returns CDR1 DFQATT and CDR2 SNEGSKA (reference sequence). V shed 3 bases and J shed 0 bases, with 18 bases lying between them. This CDR3 reads CSASILEGRLSGNTIYF. In DNA, the CDR3 is TGCAGTGCTAGCATTCTTGAGGGACGGCTCTCTGGAAACACCATATATTTT.

This clonotype was recorded at least ten times. The V gene is TRBV7-2, the J gene TRBJ2-2, with 8 bases fitting TRBD2. The CDR3 covers 15 residues. From germline, CDR1 is SGHTA and CDR2 FQGNSA. J lost 2 bases, V lost 6 bases, and 5 bases had no gene match. Here the CDR3 DNA reads TGTGCCAGCAGGAAGACTAGCGCTAACACCGGGGAGCTGTTTTTT. Protein: CASRKTSANTGELFF.

At least ten counts were recorded for this clonotype. The chain employs TRBV6-1 and TRBJ2-7; possibly TRBD2 for D (5 bases). The CDR3 runs 15 residues. The germline V gene encodes CDR1 MNHNS and CDR2 SASEGT. Trimming pared 3 bases from V and 3 bases from J, leaving 15 bases between. CDR3 amino acids: CASSEGKDSRYEQYF. The CDR3 coding sequence is TGTGCCAGCAGTGAGGGAAAGGACTCACGCTACGAGCAGTACTTC.

This chain links TRBV14 with TRBJ2-7; perhaps D is TRBD1 or TRBD2 (5 bases each). This CDR3 contains 15 residues. Between the trimmed V and J ends, which lost 0 bases and 1 base, there was a span of 10 bases. Germline V lookup: CDR1 SGHDN, CDR2 FVKESK. CDR3 coding DNA: TGTGCCAGCAGCCAAGATACAGGACTTTCCTACGAGCAGTACTTC. Its protein is CASSQDTGLSYEQYF.

This clonotype has ten or more counts. One junction end disagrees with the germline gene, perhaps due to a read error. This rearrangement joins TRBV10-3 to TRBJ2-5; D is possibly TRBD1 (5 bases). CDR3 length: 13 residues. Germline V lookup: CDR1 ENHRY, CDR2 SYGVKD. The CDR3, as DNA: TGTGCCATCCGTCCAGGGCTTCAAGGGACCCAGTACTTC. It codes for CAIRPGLQGTQYF.

This clonotype was counted ten times or more. The genes are TRBV7-2 and TRBJ1-2, with D uncertain. The CDR3 sequence is 12 residues long. Germline CDR1 is SGHTA and CDR2 is FQGNSA. V was shortened by 3 bases and J by 11 bases, with 13 bases between the two germline ends. Here the CDR3 DNA reads TGTGCCAGCAGCTTCCGGCTGGCCGAGTACACCTTC. This gives the protein CASSFRLAEYTF.

This clonotype occurred many times. A junction end diverges from the germline sequence, so it may reflect a read error. This rearrangement joins TRBV6-1 to TRBJ1-2; D is ambiguous. Germline CDR1 and CDR2: MNHNS and SASEGT. The CDR3 covers 14 residues. The CDR3 reads CASSEAIPAYAYTF. The CDR3 DNA reads as TGTGCCAGCAGTGAAGCGATCCCGGCCTATGCCTACACCTTC.

This clonotype was recorded at least ten times. The chain uses TRBV5-1 and TRBJ2-2; D perhaps matches TRBD2 (5 bases). Trimming took off 7 bases at V and 4 bases at J, with 11 bases between the two ends. The CDR3 runs to 13 residues. Germline loops: CDR1 SGHRS, CDR2 YFSETQ. CDR3 nucleotides: TGCGCCAGCCACCGGGGTGGCACCGGGGAGCTGTTTTTT. The encoded protein is CASHRGGTGELFF. Looking up the rest from reference TRBV5-1 and TRBJ2-2 gives the full variable domain: KAGVTQTPRYLIKTRGQQVTLSCSPISGHRSVSWYQQTPGQGLQFLFEYFSETQRNKGNFPGRFSGRQFSNSRSEMNVSTLELGDSALYLCASHRGGTGELFFGEGSRLTVL.

This clonotype was counted many times. J is TRBJ2-7 and V is TRBV20-1, with TRBD2 matching over 11 bases. The trim removed 2 bases at V and 3 bases at J, leaving 9 bases unmatched. This CDR3 has 16 residues. Looked up from germline, CDR1 is DFQATT and CDR2 is SNEGSKA (reference sequence). CDR3 DNA sequence: TGCAGTGCTAGACTAGCGGGAGGCCCGAGTGTCTACGAGCAGTACTTC. It yields the protein CSARLAGGPSVYEQYF.